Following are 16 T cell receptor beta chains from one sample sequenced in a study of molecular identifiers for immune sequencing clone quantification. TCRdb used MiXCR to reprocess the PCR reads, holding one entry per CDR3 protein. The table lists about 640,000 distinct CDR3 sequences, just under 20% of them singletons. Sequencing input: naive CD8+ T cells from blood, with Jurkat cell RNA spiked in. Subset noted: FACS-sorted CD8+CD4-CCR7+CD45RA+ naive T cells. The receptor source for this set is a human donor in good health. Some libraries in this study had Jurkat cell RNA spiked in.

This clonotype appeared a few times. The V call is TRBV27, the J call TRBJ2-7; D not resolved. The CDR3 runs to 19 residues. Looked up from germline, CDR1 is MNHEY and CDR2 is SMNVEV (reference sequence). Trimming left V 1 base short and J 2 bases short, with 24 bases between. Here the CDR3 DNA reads TGTGCCAGCAGTTTATATCCCCCGGTTTCGGGTAGAATTACCTACGAGCAGTACTTC. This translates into CASSLYPPVSGRITYEQYF.

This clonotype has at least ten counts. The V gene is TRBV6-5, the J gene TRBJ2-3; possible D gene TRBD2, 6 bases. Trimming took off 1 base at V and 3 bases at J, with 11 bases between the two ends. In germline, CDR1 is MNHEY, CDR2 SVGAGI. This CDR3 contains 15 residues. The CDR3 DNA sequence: TGTGCCAGCAGTTACTTCGCGGGGAATACAGATACGCAGTATTTT. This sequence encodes CASSYFAGNTDTQYF.

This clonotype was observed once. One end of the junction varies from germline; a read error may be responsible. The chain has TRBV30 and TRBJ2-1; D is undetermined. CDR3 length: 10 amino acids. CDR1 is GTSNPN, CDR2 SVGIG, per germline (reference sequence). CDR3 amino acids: CAWEDDELFF. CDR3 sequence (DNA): TGTGCCTGGGAGGACGATGAGCTGTTCTTC. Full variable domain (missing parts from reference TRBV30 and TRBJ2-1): SQTIHQWPATLVQPVGSPLSLECTVEGTSNPNLYWYRQAAGRGLQLLFYSVGIGQISSEVPQNLSASRPQDRQFILSSKKLLLSDSGFYLCAWEDDELFFGPGTRLTVL.

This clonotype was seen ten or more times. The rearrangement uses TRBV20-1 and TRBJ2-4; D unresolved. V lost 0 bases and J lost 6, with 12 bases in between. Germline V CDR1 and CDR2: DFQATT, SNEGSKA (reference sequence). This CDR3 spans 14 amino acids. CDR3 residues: CSARDLDTGNIQYF. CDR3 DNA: TGCAGTGCTAGAGACCTTGATACTGGAAACATTCAGTACTTC.

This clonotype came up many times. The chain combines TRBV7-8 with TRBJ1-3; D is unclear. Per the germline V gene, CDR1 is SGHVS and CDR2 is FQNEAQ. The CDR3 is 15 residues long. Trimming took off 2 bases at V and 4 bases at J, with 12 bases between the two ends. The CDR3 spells CASSLMETSGNTIYF. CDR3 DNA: TGTGCCAGCAGCTTAATGGAGACCTCCGGAAACACCATATATTTT.

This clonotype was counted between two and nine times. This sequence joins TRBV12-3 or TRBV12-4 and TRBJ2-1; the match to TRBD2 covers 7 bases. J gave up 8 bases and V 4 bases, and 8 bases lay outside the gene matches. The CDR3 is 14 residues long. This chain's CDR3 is CASSSSREFYEQFF. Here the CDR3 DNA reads TGTGCCAGCAGTTCCTCGCGGGAGTTCTATGAGCAGTTCTTC.

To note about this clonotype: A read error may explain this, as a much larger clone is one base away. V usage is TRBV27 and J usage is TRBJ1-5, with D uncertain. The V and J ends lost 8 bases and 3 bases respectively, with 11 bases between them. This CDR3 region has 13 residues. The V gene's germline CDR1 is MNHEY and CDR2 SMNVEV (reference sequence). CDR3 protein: CASGGSNNQPQHF. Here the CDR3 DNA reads TGTGCCAGCGGTGGCAGCAACAATCAGCCCCAGCATTTT.

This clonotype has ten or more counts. The CDR3 sequence: CSASGPGELFF. In DNA form, the CDR3 reads TGCAGTGCTAGTGGGCCCGGGGAGCTGTTTTTT. The rearrangement uses TRBV20-1 and TRBJ2-2; D is ambiguous. V was pared by 3 bases and J by 6 bases, with 5 bases between. The CDR3 covers 11 residues. Per germline, CDR1 DFQATT and CDR2 SNEGSKA (reference sequence).

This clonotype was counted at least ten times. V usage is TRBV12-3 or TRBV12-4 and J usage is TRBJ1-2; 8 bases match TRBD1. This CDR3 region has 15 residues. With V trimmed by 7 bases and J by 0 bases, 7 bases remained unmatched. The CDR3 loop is CASNPQGATNYGYTF. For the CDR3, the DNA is TGTGCCAGCAACCCTCAGGGGGCGACTAACTATGGCTACACCTTC.

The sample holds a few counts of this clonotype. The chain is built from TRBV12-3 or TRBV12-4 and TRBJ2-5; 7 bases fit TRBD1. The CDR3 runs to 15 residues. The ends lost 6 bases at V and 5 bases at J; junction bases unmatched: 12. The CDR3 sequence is CASRFSTGEYETQYF. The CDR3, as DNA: TGTGCCAGCAGATTTAGTACAGGGGAATACGAGACCCAGTACTTC.

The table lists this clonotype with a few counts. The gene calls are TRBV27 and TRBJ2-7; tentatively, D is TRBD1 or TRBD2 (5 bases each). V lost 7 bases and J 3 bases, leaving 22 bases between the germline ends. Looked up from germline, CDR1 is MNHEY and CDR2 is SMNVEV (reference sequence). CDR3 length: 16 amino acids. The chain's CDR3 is CASTERGGYDHYEQYF. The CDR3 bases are TGTGCCAGCACCGAACGGGGCGGGTATGACCACTACGAGCAGTACTTC.

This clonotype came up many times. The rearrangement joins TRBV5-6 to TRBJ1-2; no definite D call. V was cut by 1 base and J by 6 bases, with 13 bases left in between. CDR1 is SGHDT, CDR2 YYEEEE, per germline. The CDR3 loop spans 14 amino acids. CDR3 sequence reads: CASSLRVGKNGYTF. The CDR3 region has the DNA TGTGCCAGCAGCTTGCGTGTAGGGAAGAATGGCTACACCTTC.

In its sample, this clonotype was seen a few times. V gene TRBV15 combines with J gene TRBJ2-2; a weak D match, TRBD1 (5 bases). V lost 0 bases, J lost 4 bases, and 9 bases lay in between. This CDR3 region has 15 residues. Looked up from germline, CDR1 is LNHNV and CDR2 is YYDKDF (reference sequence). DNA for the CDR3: TGTGCCACCAGCAGAGATTTGGGGCTCACCGGGGAGCTGTTTTTT. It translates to CATSRDLGLTGELFF.

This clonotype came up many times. CDR3 DNA: TGTGCCAGCATCGACTCTGGAAACACCATATATTTT. Amino acid sequence: CASIDSGNTIYF. The chain joins TRBV6-5 to TRBJ1-3, with D unresolved. The CDR3 loop spans 12 amino acids. Germline V gene lookup returns CDR1 MNHEY and CDR2 SVGAGI. The V end lost 7 bases, the J end lost 0 bases, and 4 bases lay between the germline ends.

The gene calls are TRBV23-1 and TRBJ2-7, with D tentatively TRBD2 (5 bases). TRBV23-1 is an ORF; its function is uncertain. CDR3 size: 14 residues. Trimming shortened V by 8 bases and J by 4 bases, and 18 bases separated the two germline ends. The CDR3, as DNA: TGCGCCAGCGGCCTACGGGGTCCCCCTTACGAGCAGTACTTC. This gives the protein CASGLRGPPYEQYF.

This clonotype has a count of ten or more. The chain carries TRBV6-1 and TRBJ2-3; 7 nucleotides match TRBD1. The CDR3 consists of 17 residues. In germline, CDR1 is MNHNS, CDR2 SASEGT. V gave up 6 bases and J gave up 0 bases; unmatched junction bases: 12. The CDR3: CASREYTGTASTDTQYF. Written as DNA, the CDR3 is TGTGCCAGCAGAGAATACACCGGGACAGCGAGCACAGATACGCAGTATTTT.